These 7 T cell receptor beta chains originate from one sample sequenced in a study of blood T cell repertoires in COVID-19. Clones were sequenced by immunoSEQ multiplex PCR, and TCRdb holds only the in-frame ones, with some missing. This sample has hundreds of thousands of clones, with approximately 89% found just once. Sequencing was carried out using peripheral blood. The receptors shown here come from a woman in her late teens or twenties who had recovered from COVID-19.

The J gene is TRBJ1-2, the V gene TRBV7-9; D possibly corresponds to TRBD1 (6 bases). V lost 1 base, J lost 4 bases, and 19 bases lay in between. The germline CDR1 and CDR2 sequences are SEHNR and FQNEAQ (reference sequence). CDR3 length equals 17 residues. The CDR3 bases are TGTGCCAGCAGCTTAGAAGGGGGAGTGGGTCTCGCCTATGGCTACACCTTC. Its translation: CASSLEGGVGLAYGYTF.

V and J are TRBV19 and TRBJ2-2; 10 bases fit TRBD1. CDR3 length: 18 residues. The J segment lost 0 bases and the V segment lost 3 bases, leaving 7 bases of the junction unmatched. Germline lookup yields CDR1 LNHDA and CDR2 SQIVND (reference sequence). CDR3 coding DNA: TGTGCCAGTAGTATCCGGGACAGGGGTAGAACGAACACCGGGGAGCTGTTTTTT. It encodes CASSIRDRGRTNTGELFF.

This chain joins TRBV7-2 and TRBJ1-5; D gene uncertain. Trimming pared 5 bases from V and 5 bases from J, leaving 13 bases between. CDR3 length: 14 amino acids. Germline V gene lookup returns CDR1 SGHTA and CDR2 FQGNSA. CDR3 sequence reads: CASSAVPIYQPQHF. CDR3 DNA: TGTGCCAGCAGCGCAGTCCCCATTTATCAGCCCCAGCATTTT.

This clone has a handful of counts. V is TRBV19 and J is TRBJ1-2, with D uncertain. Germline V gene sequence: CDR1 LNHDA, CDR2 SQIVND (reference sequence). CDR3 length: 14 amino acids. V lost 10 bases and J lost 1, with 16 bases in between. CDR3: CATRKSLLNYGYTF. The CDR3 DNA is TGTGCCACGAGGAAGTCCCTTCTTAACTATGGCTACACCTTC. The variable domain in full, with the rest retrieved from reference TRBV19 and TRBJ1-2, is DGGITQSPKYLFRKEGQNVTLSCEQNLNHDAMYWYRQDPGQGLRLIYYSQIVNDFQKGDIAEGYSVSREKKESFPLTVTSAQKNPTAFYLCATRKSLLNYGYTFGSGTRLTVV.

This rearrangement joins TRBV6-6 to TRBJ1-1, with 10 bases identical to TRBD1. There are 16 residues in the CDR3. CDR1 MNHNY and CDR2 SVGAGI come from the germline V gene (reference sequence). The V segment lost 5 bases and the J segment 1 base; nucleotides outside the gene matches: 7. The CDR3 protein is CASSNGTGAWNTEAFF. For the CDR3, the DNA is TGTGCCAGCAGTAACGGGACAGGGGCTTGGAACACTGAAGCTTTCTTT.

The rearrangement joins TRBV7-6 to TRBJ1-2; 10 nucleotides agree with TRBD1. V gave up 5 bases and J gave up 8 bases; unmatched junction bases: 11. Per the germline V gene, CDR1 is SGHVS and CDR2 is FNYEAQ. The CDR3 is 15 residues long. CDR3 residues: CASSPPDRGPEGYTF. The CDR3 DNA sequence: TGTGCCAGCAGCCCCCCTGACAGGGGGCCGGAAGGCTACACCTTC.

The gene calls are TRBV12-5 and TRBJ2-2; a possible D gene is TRBD2 (6 bases). Germline V gives CDR1 LGHNT, CDR2 FRNRAP. The CDR3 is 16 residues long. Trimming removed 5 bases from V and 0 bases from J, with 13 bases in between. The chain's CDR3 is CASGLISGANTGELFF. The DNA for the CDR3 is TGTGCTAGTGGTCTAATTAGCGGAGCGAACACCGGGGAGCTGTTTTTT.